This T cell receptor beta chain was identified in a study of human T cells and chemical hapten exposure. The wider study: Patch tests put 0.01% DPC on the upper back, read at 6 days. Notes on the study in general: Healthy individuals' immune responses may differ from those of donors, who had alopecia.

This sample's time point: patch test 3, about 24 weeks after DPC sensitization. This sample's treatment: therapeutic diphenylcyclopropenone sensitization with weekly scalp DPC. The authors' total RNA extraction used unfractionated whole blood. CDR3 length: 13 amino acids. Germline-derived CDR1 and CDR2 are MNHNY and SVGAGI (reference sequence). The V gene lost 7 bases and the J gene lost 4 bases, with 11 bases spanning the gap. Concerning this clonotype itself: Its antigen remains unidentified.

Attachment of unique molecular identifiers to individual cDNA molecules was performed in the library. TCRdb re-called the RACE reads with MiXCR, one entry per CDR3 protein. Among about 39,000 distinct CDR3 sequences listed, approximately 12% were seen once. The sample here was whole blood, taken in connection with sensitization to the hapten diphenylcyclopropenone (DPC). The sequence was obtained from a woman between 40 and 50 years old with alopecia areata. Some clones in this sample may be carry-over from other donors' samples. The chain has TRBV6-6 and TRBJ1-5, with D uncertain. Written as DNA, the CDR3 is TGTGCCAGCACCCACGCGGGGAATCAGCCCCAGCATTTT. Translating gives CASTHAGNQPQHF.